A selection of T cell receptor beta chains follows, all from one sample in a study of T cells after posttransplantation cyclophosphamide. Clones were sequenced by immunoSEQ multiplex PCR, and TCRdb holds only the in-frame ones, with some missing. Recorded here are around 34,000 clones, none singletons. The sequenced sample was PBMCs. The receptor set was obtained from a man in his fifties or sixties in good health, CMV-negative, and a related stem cell transplant donor. Both conserved end residues are part of each CDR3. A D gene is named only where the DNA matches it firmly. Clone sizes are given selectively: once, few, many, or a class where the clone is expanded.

>-|TRBV5-4|TRBJ1-2|many
CASSLKGISLTSGYTF
TGTGCCAGCAGCCTCAAGGGCATTTCATTGACTAGTGGCTACACCTTC
>TRBD1|TRBV11-1|TRBJ1-2|-
CASSLAPAQGDYGYTF
TGTGCCAGCAGCTTAGCCCCAGCCCAGGGGGACTATGGCTACACCTTC
>-|TRBV5-1|TRBJ2-3|-
CASSGADTQYF
TGCGCCAGCAGCGGGGCGGATACGCAGTATTTT
>-|TRBV7-6|TRBJ2-3|many
CASSFAAERRGTDTQYF
TGTGCCAGCAGCTTCGCCGCCGAGCGGAGGGGCACAGATACGCAGTATTTT
>TRBD2|TRBV7-9|TRBJ2-5|many
CASSLGLAGPETQYF
TGTGCCAGCAGCCTGGGACTAGCGGGTCCAGAGACCCAGTACTTC
>-|TRBV9|TRBJ1-3|few
CASSVGGRQVYSGNTIYF
TGTGCCAGCAGCGTAGGGGGGCGACAGGTCTACTCTGGAAACACCATATATTTT
>-|TRBV14|TRBJ2-1|few
CASSRGRNEQFF
TGTGCCAGCAGCCGAGGTCGGAATGAGCAGTTCTTC
>-|TRBV5-4|TRBJ1-1|many
CASSFRTASIEAFF
TGTGCCAGCAGCTTTCGGACAGCCTCGATAGAAGCTTTCTTT
>TRBD1|TRBV6-4|TRBJ1-3|many
CASRSGTGRRIGNTIYF
TGTGCCAGCAGGTCCGGGACAGGGAGGAGAATTGGAAACACCATATATTTT
>-|TRBV5-1|TRBJ1-6|few
CASSLGQVINSPLHF
TGCGCCAGCAGCTTGGGACAGGTGATTAATTCACCCCTCCACTTT
>-|TRBV5-8|TRBJ1-5|many
CASSRTRQPQHF
TGTGCCAGCAGCAGAACGCGCCAGCCCCAGCATTTT
>-|TRBV13|TRBJ1-3|many
CASSSPYRTGLAGNTIYF
TGTGCCAGCAGCTCACCTTACCGAACAGGGTTAGCTGGAAACACCATATATTTT
>TRBD1|TRBV9|TRBJ1-1|many
CASSTRQGGNTEAFF
TGTGCCAGCAGCACTCGACAGGGAGGGAACACTGAAGCTTTCTTT
>-|TRBV6-6|TRBJ1-5|many
CASSNQGNSNQPQHF
TGTGCCAGCAGTAACCAGGGGAATAGCAATCAGCCCCAGCATTTT
>-|TRBV7-3|TRBJ1-1|many
CASSWLRGTEAFF
TGTGCCAGCAGTTGGCTGAGGGGGACTGAAGCTTTCTTT
>-|TRBV2|TRBJ2-5|-
CATSTSRQETQYF
TGTGCCACCTCAACTAGCCGGCAAGAGACCCAGTACTTC
>-|TRBV2|TRBJ2-1|many
CASSEVGGTWAGEQFF
TGTGCCAGCAGTGAAGTCGGTGGTACGTGGGCGGGTGAGCAGTTCTTC
>-|TRBV11-3|TRBJ2-1|many
CASSLSGPAYNEQFF
TGTGCCAGCAGCCTTAGCGGTCCTGCCTACAATGAGCAGTTCTTC
>TRBD1|TRBV10-2|TRBJ2-5|many
CASSRQGAAETQYF
TGCGCCAGCAGTCGACAGGGGGCAGCGGAGACCCAGTACTTC
>TRBD2|TRBV29-1|TRBJ2-5|many
CSVALAGVQETQYF
TGCAGCGTTGCACTAGCGGGGGTCCAAGAGACCCAGTACTTC
>TRBD2|TRBV7-9|TRBJ2-4|many
CASSFGAGEGNIQYF
TGTGCCAGCAGCTTTGGAGCGGGAGAGGGCAACATTCAGTACTTC
>-|TRBV6-5|TRBJ1-6|many
CASRPGPLRSPLHF
TGTGCCAGCAGGCCGGGTCCCCTGAGGTCACCCCTCCACTTT
>TRBD2|TRBV5-4|TRBJ2-1|many
CASSLATSGRYNEQFF
TGTGCCAGCAGCTTGGCCACTAGCGGGAGGTACAATGAGCAGTTCTTC
>TRBD1|TRBV7-2|TRBJ2-7|-
CASSSGQGRYEQYF
TGTGCCAGCAGCTCCGGACAGGGGCGCTACGAGCAGTACTTC
>-|TRBV7-3|TRBJ1-2|many
CASSPGAYNYGYTF
TGTGCCAGCAGCCCAGGTGCCTATAACTATGGCTACACCTTC
>-|TRBV10-3|TRBJ1-1|many
CAISTGQPNTEAFF
TGTGCCATCAGCACGGGACAACCGAACACTGAAGCTTTCTTT
>-|TRBV5-1|TRBJ2-6|many
CASSLGWQGSGANVLTF
TGCGCCAGCAGCTTGGGTTGGCAGGGCTCTGGGGCCAACGTCCTGACTTTC
>TRBD2|TRBV7-7|TRBJ2-7|many
CASSLGAGGPDEQYF
TGTGCCAGCAGCTTGGGCGCGGGGGGGCCCGACGAGCAGTACTTC
>TRBD2|TRBV6-1|TRBJ2-7|many
CASSEISGSSYEQYF
TGTGCCAGCAGTGAAATAAGCGGGAGCTCCTACGAGCAGTACTTC
>TRBD2|TRBV11-2|TRBJ2-1|many
CASSFVSGGSNEQFF
TGTGCCAGCAGCTTCGTCAGCGGGGGGTCCAATGAGCAGTTCTTC
>-|TRBV5-1|TRBJ1-1|many
CASSFSFEEMNTEAFF
TGCGCCAGCAGCTTTTCATTCGAGGAGATGAACACTGAAGCTTTCTTT
>-|TRBV10-3|TRBJ2-1|many
CAISGQSSYNEQFF
TGTGCCATCAGTGGACAGAGCTCCTACAATGAGCAGTTCTTC
>TRBD2|TRBV6-1|TRBJ2-1|many
CASRQAGGQENEQFF
TGTGCCAGCAGGCAAGCGGGAGGGCAGGAAAATGAGCAGTTCTTC
>TRBD1|TRBV10-3|TRBJ2-1|many
CAISTGGRGSYNEQFF
TGTGCCATCAGTACAGGGGGGCGCGGCTCCTACAATGAGCAGTTCTTC
>-|TRBV6-4|TRBJ2-2|many
CASSDRLLGAGELFF
TGTGCCAGCAGTGACAGACTCCTTGGCGCCGGGGAGCTGTTTTTT
>-|TRBV2|TRBJ2-1|few
CASSETPSSYNEQFF
TGTGCCAGCAGTGAGACTCCGAGCTCCTACAATGAGCAGTTCTTC
>TRBD2|TRBV15|TRBJ2-2|many
CATSRAASGNTGELFF
TGTGCCACCAGCAGAGCAGCTAGCGGAAACACCGGGGAGCTGTTTTTT
>TRBD1|TRBV7-2|TRBJ2-7|many
CASSAHSGTGARYEQYF
TGTGCCAGCAGCGCCCATTCCGGGACAGGGGCTCGATACGAGCAGTACTTC
>TRBD2|TRBV11-2|TRBJ2-7|many
CASSLMQGLAAGEQYF
TGTGCCAGCAGCCTAATGCAGGGACTAGCGGCAGGCGAGCAGTACTTC
>-|TRBV9|TRBJ2-2|many
CASSVVQGGGELFF
TGTGCCAGCAGCGTAGTACAGGGCGGCGGGGAGCTGTTTTTT
>TRBD2|TRBV11-2|TRBJ2-1|many
CASSRPPSGSSSYNEQFF
TGTGCCAGCAGCCGACCTCCTAGCGGGAGTAGCTCCTACAATGAGCAGTTCTTC
>-|TRBV7-8|TRBJ2-3|many
CASSFQGYTDTQYF
TGTGCCAGCAGCTTCCAGGGATACACAGATACGCAGTATTTT
>TRBD2|TRBV5-1|TRBJ2-3|-
CASSTGGGGTQYF
TGCGCCAGCAGTACGGGGGGGGGCGGTACGCAGTATTTT
>-|TRBV28|TRBJ1-5|many
CASVRGNQPQHF
TGTGCCAGCGTAAGGGGAAACCAGCCCCAGCATTTT
>-|TRBV9|TRBJ1-6|-
CASSVGIQPGSPLHF
TGTGCCAGCAGCGTAGGAATCCAACCGGGTTCACCCCTCCACTTT
>TRBD1|TRBV6-1|TRBJ2-7|many
CASSEQTGTYEQYF
TGTGCCAGCAGTGAACAGACAGGGACCTACGAGCAGTACTTC
>-|TRBV5-4|TRBJ2-2|few
CASSGEVIPTGELFF
TGTGCCAGCAGCGGGGAAGTGATTCCCACCGGGGAACTGTTTTTT
>-|TRBV5-6|TRBJ1-2|many
CASSLVQADYGYTF
TGTGCCAGCAGCTTGGTACAGGCTGACTATGGCTACACCTTC
>TRBD2|TRBV5-4|TRBJ2-7|-
CASSFSTSGSYEQYF
TGTGCCAGCAGCTTCTCCACTAGCGGGAGTTACGAGCAGTACTTC
>TRBD1|TRBV6-5|TRBJ1-2|many
CASSPTGGLWYGYTF
TGTGCCAGCAGTCCTACAGGGGGGTTATGGTATGGCTACACCTTC
>TRBD2|TRBV7-9|TRBJ2-2|many
CASSVFSGAQGTGELFF
TGTGCCAGCAGCGTGTTTAGCGGGGCTCAGGGCACCGGGGAGCTGTTTTTT
>-|TRBV18|TRBJ2-3|many
CASSPRLRGTDTQYF
TGTGCCAGCTCACCACGGCTCAGGGGAACAGATACGCAGTATTTT